A single count supports the clone carrying this TCR beta chain. Its antigen remains unknown. With a much larger clone just one base away, this may be a read error. This sample is drawn from a study of shared clonotypes between healthy human individuals. Notes on the study in general: Researchers sampled blood only, noting tissue repertoires likely differ.

The CDR3 extends over 14 amino acids. In germline, CDR1 is MNHEY, CDR2 SVGAGI. The assay was carried out at the deep level. Per the original methods: Because ImmunoSEQ provided only junction sequences with no quality scores, the filtering differed. Only in-frame clones appear in the TCRdb table, and some are missing; sequencing was by immunoSEQ multiplex PCR. The V and J calls and clone size were taken over from that table, and D and trimming were inferred from the DNA. The sample shows some 500,000 clones, 60% to 80% of them seen only once. Sequenced sample: PBMCs. The chain combines TRBV6-5 with TRBJ2-3, with D hard to call. TRBJ1-5 matches the DNA end more closely, so the J call is doubtful. This TCR came from a woman aged 40 to 50 in good health. Some clones in this sample may be carry-over from other donors' samples. DNA of the CDR3: TGTGCCAGCGGAGAACCGTACTTCACAGATACGCAGCATTTT. This codes for CASGEPYFTDTQHF.